These T cell receptor beta chains were read from a single sample in a study of blood T cell repertoires in COVID-19. The table came from immunoSEQ multiplex PCR; TCRdb's copy has only in-frame clones and leaves some out. Of some 260,000 clones listed, approximately 86% are singletons. Sequences were obtained from PBMCs or T cells enriched from blood (not recorded which). The receptor set was obtained from a woman aged 30 to 39 with acute COVID-19. Both conserved end residues are part of each CDR3. The order of the fields is V gene, D gene, clone size, J gene, CDR3 protein. D genes are given only for firm matches. The size entry is marked missing in some rows and otherwise reads once, few, many or a size class.

TRBV28	.	.	TRBJ1-4	CASSPWAPYEKLFF
TRBV6-1	.	once	TRBJ1-5	CASSEIDNQPQHF
TRBV10-3	TRBD1	.	TRBJ1-2	CAISGGDRTSNYGYTF
TRBV28	.	.	TRBJ2-4	CASSQKTGMAKNIQYF
TRBV28	.	.	TRBJ2-1	CASSLSQGGTRSVGEQFF
TRBV9	TRBD1	.	TRBJ1-2	CASSVGTGALGYGYTF
TRBV20-1	.	.	TRBJ2-7	CSARDLYEQYF
TRBV2	TRBD1	.	TRBJ1-5	CASSERVDRGYDQPQHF
TRBV12-2	.	.	TRBJ1-6	CASRILIWGDSPLHF
TRBV19	TRBD2	.	TRBJ2-1	CASSARAGGIYNEQFF
TRBV7-2	.	.	TRBJ2-7	CASSSDYSGTRYF